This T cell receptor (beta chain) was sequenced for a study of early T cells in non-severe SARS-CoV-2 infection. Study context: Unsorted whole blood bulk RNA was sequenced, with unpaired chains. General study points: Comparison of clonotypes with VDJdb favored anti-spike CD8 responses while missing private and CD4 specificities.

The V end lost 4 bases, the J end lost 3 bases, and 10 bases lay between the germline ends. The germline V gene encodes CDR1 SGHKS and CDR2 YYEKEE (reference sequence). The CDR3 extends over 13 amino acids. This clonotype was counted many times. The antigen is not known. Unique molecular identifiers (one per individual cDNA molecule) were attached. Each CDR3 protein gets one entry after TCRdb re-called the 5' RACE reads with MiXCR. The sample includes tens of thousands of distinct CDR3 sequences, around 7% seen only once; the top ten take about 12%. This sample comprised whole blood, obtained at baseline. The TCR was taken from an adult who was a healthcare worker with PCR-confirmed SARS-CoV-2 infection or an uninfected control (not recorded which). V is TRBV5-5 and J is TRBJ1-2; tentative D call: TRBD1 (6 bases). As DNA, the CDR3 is TGTGCCAGCAGCCTCAACAGGGACTATGGCTACACCTTC. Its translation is CASSLNRDYGYTF. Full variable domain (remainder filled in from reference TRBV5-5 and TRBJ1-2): DAGVTQSPTHLIKTRGQQVTLRCSPISGHKSVSWYQQVLGQGPQFIFQYYEKEERGRGNFPDRFSARQFPNYSSELNVNALLLGDSALYLCASSLNRDYGYTFGSGTRLTVV.